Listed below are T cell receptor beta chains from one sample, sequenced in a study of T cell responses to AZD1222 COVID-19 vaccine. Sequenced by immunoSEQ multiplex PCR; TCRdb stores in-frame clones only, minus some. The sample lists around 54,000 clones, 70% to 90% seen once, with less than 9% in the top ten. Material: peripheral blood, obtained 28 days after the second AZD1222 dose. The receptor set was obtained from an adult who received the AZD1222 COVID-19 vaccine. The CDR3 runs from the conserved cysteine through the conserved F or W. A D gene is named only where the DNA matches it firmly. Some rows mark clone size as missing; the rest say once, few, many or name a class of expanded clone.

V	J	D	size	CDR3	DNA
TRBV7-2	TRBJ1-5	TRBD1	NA	CASSPRTGMLSSNQPQHF	TGTGCCAGCAGCCCAAGGACAGGTATGCTCTCTAGCAATCAGCCCCAGCATTTT
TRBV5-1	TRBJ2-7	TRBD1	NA	CASSRETGGTAYEQYF	TGCGCCAGCAGCAGGGAGACAGGGGGAACCGCCTACGAGCAGTACTTC
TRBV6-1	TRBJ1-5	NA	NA	CASSEEEGQPQHF	TGTGCCAGCAGTGAAGAGGAAGGCCAGCCCCAGCATTTT
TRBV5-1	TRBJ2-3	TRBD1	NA	CASSLAQGGTDTQYF	TGCGCCAGCAGCTTGGCACAGGGGGGCACAGATACGCAGTATTTT
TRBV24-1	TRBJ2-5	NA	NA	CATSDPGIQETQYF	TGTGCCACCAGTGACCCAGGGATCCAAGAGACCCAGTACTTC
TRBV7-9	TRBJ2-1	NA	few	CASSSGPMSSYNEQFF	TGTGCCAGCAGCTCCGGACCTATGAGCTCCTACAATGAGCAGTTCTTC
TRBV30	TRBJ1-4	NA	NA	CAWGGPHEKLFF	TGTGCCTGGGGGGGACCTCATGAAAAACTGTTTTTT
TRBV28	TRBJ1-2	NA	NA	CASSLQGYGYTF	TGTGCCAGCAGCTTACAGGGCTATGGCTACACCTTC
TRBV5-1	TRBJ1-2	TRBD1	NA	CASSLSGDRGNYGYTF	TGCGCCAGCAGCTTGTCAGGGGACAGGGGGAACTATGGCTACACCTTC
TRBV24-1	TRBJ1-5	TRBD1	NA	CATSEPTGRLDQPQHF	TGTGCCACCAGTGAACCGACAGGGCGGTTGGATCAGCCCCAGCATTTT
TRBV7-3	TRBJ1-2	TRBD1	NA	CASSFGQGTNYGYTF	TGTGCCAGCAGCTTCGGACAGGGTACAAACTATGGCTACACCTTC
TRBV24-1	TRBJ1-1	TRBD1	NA	CATSGHTGDTEAFF	TGTGCCACCAGTGGTCACACAGGGGACACTGAAGCTTTCTTT
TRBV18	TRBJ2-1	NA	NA	CASSPPGDDEQFF	TGTGCCAGCTCACCACCGGGGGATGATGAGCAGTTCTTC
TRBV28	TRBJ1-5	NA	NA	CATRTGDGRGPQHF	TGTGCCACCCGGACCGGAGACGGGCGGGGGCCCCAGCATTTT
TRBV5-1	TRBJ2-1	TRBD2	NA	CASSLVAGANEQFF	TGCGCCAGCAGCTTGGTAGCGGGGGCCAATGAGCAGTTCTTC